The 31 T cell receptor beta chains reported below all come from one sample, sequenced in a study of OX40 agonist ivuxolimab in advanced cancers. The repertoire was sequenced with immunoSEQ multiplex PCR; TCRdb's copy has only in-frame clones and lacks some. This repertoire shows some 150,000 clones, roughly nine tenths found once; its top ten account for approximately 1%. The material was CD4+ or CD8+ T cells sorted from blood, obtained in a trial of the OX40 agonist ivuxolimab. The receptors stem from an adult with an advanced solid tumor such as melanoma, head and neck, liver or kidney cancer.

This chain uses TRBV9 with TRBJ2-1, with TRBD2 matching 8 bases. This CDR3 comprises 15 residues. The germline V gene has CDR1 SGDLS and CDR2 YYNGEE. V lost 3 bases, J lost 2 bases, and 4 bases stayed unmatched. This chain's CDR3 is CASSGTSGPYNEQFF. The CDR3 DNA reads TGTGCCAGCAGCGGAACTAGCGGCCCCTACAATGAGCAGTTCTTC.

CDR3 DNA: TGTGCCACCAGCAGATACTCAGGGAATGAAAAACTGTTTTTT. Amino acids: CATSRYSGNEKLFF. The chain combines TRBV15 with TRBJ1-4; D may be TRBD1 (5 bases). Germline CDR1 LNHNV, CDR2 YYDKDF (reference sequence). Trimming cost V 2 bases and J 5 bases, with 9 bases left between them. CDR3 length: 14 residues.

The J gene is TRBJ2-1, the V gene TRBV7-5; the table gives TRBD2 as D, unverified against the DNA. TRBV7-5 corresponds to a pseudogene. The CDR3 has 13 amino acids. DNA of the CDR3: TGTGCCAGAAGCTCCTCGGGGGACAATGAGCAGTTCTTC. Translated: CARSSSGDNEQFF.

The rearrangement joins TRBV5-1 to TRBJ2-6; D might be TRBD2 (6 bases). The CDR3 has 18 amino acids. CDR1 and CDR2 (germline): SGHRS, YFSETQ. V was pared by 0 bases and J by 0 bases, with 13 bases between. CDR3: CASSLGGGAYSGANVLTF. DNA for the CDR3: TGCGCCAGCAGCTTGGGAGGCGGGGCTTACTCTGGGGCCAACGTCCTGACTTTC.

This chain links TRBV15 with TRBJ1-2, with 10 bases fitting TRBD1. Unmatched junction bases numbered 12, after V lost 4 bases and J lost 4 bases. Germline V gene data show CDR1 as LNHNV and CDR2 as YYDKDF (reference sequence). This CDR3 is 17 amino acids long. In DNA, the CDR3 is TGTGCCACCAGCAAGACAGGGGGCGCGGGTAGTGGCTATGGCTACACCTTC. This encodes CATSKTGGAGSGYGYTF.

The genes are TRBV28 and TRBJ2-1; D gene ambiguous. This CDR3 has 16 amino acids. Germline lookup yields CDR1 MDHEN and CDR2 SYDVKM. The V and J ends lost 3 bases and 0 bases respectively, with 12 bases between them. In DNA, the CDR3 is TGTGCCAGCAGTTTGGCAGCCAGTAGCTCCTACAATGAGCAGTTCTTC. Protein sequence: CASSLAASSSYNEQFF.

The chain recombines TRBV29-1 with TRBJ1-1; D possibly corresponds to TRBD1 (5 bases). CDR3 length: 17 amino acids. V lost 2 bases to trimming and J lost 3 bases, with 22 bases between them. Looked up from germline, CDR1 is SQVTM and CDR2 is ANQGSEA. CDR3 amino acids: CSVETRDGGRVDTEAFF. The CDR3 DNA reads TGCAGCGTTGAAACCAGGGACGGAGGGCGGGTGGACACTGAAGCTTTCTTT.

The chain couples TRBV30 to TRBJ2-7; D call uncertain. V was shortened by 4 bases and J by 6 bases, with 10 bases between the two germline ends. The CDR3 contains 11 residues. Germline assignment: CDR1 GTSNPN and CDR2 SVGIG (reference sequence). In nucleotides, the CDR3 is TGTGCCTGGACGTTGGGTCGCGAGCAGTACTTC. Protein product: CAWTLGREQYF.

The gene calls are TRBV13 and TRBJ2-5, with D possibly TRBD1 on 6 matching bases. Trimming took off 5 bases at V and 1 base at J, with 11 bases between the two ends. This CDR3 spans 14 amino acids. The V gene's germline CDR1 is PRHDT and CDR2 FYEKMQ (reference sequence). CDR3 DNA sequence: TGTGCCAGCAGCCGCCAGGGGCGCCAAGAGACCCAGTACTTC. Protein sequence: CASSRQGRQETQYF.

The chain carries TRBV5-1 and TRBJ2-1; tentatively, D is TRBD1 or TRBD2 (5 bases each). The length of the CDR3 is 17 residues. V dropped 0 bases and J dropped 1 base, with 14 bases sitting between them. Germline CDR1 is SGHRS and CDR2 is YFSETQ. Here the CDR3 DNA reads TGCGCCAGCAGCTTGGCCAATTTGGGGGTATCCTACAATGAGCAGTTCTTC. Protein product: CASSLANLGVSYNEQFF.

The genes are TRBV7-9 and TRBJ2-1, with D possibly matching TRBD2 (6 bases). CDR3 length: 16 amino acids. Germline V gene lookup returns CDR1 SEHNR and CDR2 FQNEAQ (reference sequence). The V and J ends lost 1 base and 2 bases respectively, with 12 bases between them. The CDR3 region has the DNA TGTGCCAGCAGCTTAGTAGGGGCGGGACCCTACAATGAGCAGTTCTTC. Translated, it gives CASSLVGAGPYNEQFF.

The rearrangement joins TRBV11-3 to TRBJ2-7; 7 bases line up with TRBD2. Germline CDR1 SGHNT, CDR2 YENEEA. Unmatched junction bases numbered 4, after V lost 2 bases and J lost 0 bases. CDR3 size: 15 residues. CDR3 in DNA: TGTGCCAGCAGCTTATTCCAGCGGGGCTCCTACGAGCAGTACTTC. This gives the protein CASSLFQRGSYEQYF.

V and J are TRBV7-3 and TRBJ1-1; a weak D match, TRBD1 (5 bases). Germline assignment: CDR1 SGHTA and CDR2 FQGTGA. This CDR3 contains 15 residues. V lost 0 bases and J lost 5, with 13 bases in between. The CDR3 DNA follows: TGTGCCAGCAGCTTAACGGTGGGGGAAATGACTGAAGCTTTCTTT. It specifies CASSLTVGEMTEAFF.

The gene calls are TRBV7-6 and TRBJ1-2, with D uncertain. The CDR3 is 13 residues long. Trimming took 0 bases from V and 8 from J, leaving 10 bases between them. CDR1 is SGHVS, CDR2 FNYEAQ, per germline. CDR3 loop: CASSLAPDQGYTF. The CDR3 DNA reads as TGTGCCAGCAGCTTAGCCCCAGATCAGGGCTACACCTTC.

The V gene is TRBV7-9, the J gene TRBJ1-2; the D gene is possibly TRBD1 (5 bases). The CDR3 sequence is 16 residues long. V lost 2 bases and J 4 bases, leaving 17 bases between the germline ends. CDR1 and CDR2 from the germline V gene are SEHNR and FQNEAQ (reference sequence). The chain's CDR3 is CASSLLVQGRPYGYTF. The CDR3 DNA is TGTGCCAGCAGCTTATTGGTCCAGGGCAGGCCCTATGGCTACACCTTC. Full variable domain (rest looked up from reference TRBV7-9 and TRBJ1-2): DTGVSQNPRHKITKRGQNVTFRCDPISEHNRLYWYRQTLGQGPEFLTYFQNEAQLEKSRLLSDRFSAERPKGSFSTLEIQRTEQGDSAMYLCASSLLVQGRPYGYTFGSGTRLTVV.

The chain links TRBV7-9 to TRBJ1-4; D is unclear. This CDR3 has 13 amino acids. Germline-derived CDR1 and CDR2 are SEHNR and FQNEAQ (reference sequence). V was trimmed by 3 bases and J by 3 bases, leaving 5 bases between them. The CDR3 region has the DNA TGTGCCAGCAGCTTCTCGGCTAATGAAAAACTGTTTTTT. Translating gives CASSFSANEKLFF.

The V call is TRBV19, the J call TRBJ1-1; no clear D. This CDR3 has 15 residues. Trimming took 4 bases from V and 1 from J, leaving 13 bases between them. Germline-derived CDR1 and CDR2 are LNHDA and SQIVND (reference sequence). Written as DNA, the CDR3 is TGTGCCAGTAGTAAATATGGCCAGACGAACACTGAAGCTTTCTTT. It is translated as CASSKYGQTNTEAFF.

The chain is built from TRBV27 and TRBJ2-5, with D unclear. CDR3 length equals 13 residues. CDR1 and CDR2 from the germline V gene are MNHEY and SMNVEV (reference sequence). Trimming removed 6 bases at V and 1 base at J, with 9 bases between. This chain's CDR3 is CASSHTRQETQYF. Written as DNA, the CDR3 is TGTGCCAGCAGCCACACCCGCCAAGAGACCCAGTACTTC.

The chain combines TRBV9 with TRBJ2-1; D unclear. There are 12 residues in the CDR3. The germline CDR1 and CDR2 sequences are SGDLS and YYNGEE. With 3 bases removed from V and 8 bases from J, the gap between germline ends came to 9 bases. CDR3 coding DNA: TGTGCCAGCAGCGGCAATGGCGATGAGCAGTTCTTC. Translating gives CASSGNGDEQFF.

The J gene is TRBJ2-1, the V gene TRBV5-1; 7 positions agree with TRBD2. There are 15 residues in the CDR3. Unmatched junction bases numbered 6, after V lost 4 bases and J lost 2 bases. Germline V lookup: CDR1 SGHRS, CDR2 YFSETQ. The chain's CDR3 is CASSTSGNPYNEQFF. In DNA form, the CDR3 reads TGCGCCAGCAGCACCAGCGGGAACCCCTACAATGAGCAGTTCTTC.

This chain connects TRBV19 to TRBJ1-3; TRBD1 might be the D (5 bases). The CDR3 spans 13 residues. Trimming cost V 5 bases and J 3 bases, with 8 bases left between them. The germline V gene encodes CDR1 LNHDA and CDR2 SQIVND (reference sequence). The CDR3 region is CASSVDNGNTIYF. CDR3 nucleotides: TGTGCCAGTAGTGTGGACAATGGAAACACCATATATTTT.

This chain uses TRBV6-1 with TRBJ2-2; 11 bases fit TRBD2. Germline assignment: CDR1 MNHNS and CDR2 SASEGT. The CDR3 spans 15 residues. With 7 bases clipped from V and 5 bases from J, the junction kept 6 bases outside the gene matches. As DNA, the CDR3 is TGTGCCAGCAATAGCGGGAGGGAGGGGACCGGGGAGCTGTTTTTT. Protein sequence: CASNSGREGTGELFF.

CDR3 protein: CASSVGGETYEQYF. The CDR3 region has the DNA TGTGCCAGCAGCGTTGGAGGCGAGACCTACGAGCAGTACTTC. This chain links TRBV9 with TRBJ2-7, with TRBD2 as a possible D gene (5 bases). CDR1 is SGDLS and CDR2 is YYNGEE in the germline V gene. CDR3 size: 14 residues. Trimming removed 2 bases from V and 2 bases from J, with 11 bases in between.

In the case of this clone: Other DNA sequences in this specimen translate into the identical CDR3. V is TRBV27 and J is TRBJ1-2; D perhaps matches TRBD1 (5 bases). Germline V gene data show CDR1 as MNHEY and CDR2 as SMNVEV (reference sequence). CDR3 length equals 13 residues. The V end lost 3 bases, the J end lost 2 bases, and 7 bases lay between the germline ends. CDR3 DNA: TGTGCCAGCAGTTTCCGGGGGAACTATGGCTACACCTTC. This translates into CASSFRGNYGYTF.

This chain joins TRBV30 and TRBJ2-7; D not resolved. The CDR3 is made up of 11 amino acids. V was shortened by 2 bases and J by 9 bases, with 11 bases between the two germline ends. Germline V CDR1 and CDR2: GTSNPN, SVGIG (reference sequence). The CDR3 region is CAWSKRFGQYF. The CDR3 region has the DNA TGTGCCTGGAGTAAAAGATTCGGGCAGTACTTC.

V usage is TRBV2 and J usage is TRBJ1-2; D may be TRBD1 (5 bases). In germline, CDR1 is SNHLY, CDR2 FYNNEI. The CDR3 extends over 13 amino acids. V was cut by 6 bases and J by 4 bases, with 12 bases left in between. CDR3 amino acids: CASRDQGFYGYTF. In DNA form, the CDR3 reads TGTGCCAGCAGGGACCAGGGATTCTATGGCTACACCTTC.

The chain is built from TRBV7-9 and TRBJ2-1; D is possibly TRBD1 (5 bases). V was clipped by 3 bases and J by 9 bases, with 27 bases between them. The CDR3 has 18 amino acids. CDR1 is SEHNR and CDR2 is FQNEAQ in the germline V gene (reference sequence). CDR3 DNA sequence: TGTGCCAGCAGCTTTCGGTCTCAACTTGGCAGGGATATCGCTGAGCAGTTCTTC. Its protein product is CASSFRSQLGRDIAEQFF.

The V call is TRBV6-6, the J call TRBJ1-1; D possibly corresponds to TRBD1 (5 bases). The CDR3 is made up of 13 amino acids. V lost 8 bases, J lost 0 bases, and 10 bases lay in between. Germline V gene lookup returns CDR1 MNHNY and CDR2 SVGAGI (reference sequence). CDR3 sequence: CASLRGVNTEAFF. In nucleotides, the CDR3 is TGTGCCAGCTTAAGGGGTGTGAACACTGAAGCTTTCTTT.

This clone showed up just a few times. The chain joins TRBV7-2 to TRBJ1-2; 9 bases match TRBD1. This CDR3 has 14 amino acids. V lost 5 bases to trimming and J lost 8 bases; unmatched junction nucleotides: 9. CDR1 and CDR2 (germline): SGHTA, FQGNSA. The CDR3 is CASSLHGTGLGYTF. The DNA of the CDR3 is TGTGCCAGCAGCCTCCACGGGACAGGGCTAGGCTACACCTTC.

The CDR3 nucleotides are TGTGCCAGCAGCTTGGGACAAGACTACGAGCAGTACTTC. It translates to CASSLGQDYEQYF. The chain joins TRBV11-3 to TRBJ2-7; a weak D match, TRBD1 (6 bases). The CDR3 contains 13 residues. Germline V gene data show CDR1 as SGHNT and CDR2 as YENEEA. The V end was cut by 3 bases, the J end by 3 bases, with 9 bases between.

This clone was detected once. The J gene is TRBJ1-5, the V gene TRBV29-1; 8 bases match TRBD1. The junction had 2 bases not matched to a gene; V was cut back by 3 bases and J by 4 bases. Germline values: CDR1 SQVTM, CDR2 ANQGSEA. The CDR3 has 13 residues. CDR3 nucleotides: TGCAGCGTTGATCAGGGGGCGAATCAGCCCCAGCATTTT. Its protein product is CSVDQGANQPQHF.